The clone carrying this TCR beta chain was observed a handful of times. Its antigen remains unidentified. This entry belongs to a study of T cell repertoires in aging, cancer and after chemotherapy. A mixed TRB-A/B primer pool amplified rearranged TRB by multiplex touch-down PCR. TCRdb called the multiplex PCR reads again in MiXCR, with one record for every CDR3 protein. The sample carries about 2,000 distinct CDR3 sequences, around 36% recorded once. The germline gives CDR1 SEHNR, CDR2 FQNEAQ (reference sequence). The CDR3 has 15 amino acids. V shed 5 bases and J 7 bases; nucleotides not matched to a gene: 10. TCR beta rearrangements were amplified from peripheral blood genomic DNA. Regarding the study as a whole: Compared with age-matched healthy donors, untreated hematological or solid cancer patients showed higher blood TCR clonality.

The sequence derives from a human donor with a solid tumor. Sequenced sample: blood. The gene calls are TRBV7-9 and TRBJ2-1, with TRBD2 identical over 8 bases. The CDR3 DNA is TGTGCCAGCAGCCCGCGACTAGCGCCCGGGAATGAGCAGTTCTTC. Amino acids: CASSPRLAPGNEQFF.